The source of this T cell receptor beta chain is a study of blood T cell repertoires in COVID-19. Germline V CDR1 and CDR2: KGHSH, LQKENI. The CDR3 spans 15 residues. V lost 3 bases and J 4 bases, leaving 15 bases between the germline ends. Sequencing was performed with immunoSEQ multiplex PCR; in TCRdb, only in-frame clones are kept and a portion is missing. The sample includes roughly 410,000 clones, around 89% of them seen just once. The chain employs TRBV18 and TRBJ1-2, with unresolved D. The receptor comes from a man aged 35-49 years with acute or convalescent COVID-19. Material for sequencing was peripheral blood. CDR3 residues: CASSPPTESGYGYTF. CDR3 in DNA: TGTGCCAGCTCACCCCCAACGGAATCGGGCTATGGCTACACCTTC.